The 17 T cell receptor beta chains presented below share a single source sample, sequenced in a study of blood T cell repertoires in COVID-19. Produced via immunoSEQ multiplex PCR; TCRdb's table is partial and in-frame only. The repertoire holds around 41,000 clones, with around 83% as singletons. The sequencing input was peripheral blood. These receptors were collected from a human donor in a cohort sampled during active COVID-19.

This rearrangement joins TRBV7-2 to TRBJ1-5; 8 nucleotides agree with TRBD1. The CDR3 length is 15 residues. Germline V gene sequence: CDR1 SGHTA, CDR2 FQGNSA. Unmatched junction bases numbered 5, after V lost 1 base and J lost 6 bases. DNA of the CDR3: TGTGCCAGCAGCTTAGAGCCAGGGGGCGGTCAGCCCCAGCATTTT. This codes for CASSLEPGGGQPQHF.

The chain links TRBV7-8 to TRBJ2-1, with unresolved D. The length of the CDR3 is 15 residues. V was pared by 3 bases and J by 0 bases, with 9 bases between. Germline V gives CDR1 SGHVS, CDR2 FQNEAQ. CDR3 residues: CASSFGARSYNEQFF. The CDR3 DNA is TGTGCCAGCAGCTTCGGAGCCCGCTCCTACAATGAGCAGTTCTTC.

The chain carries TRBV7-6 and TRBJ1-1, with D hard to call. This CDR3 is built from 14 residues. V lost 8 bases and J lost 0, with 13 bases in between. Germline CDR1 is SGHVS and CDR2 is FNYEAQ. Here the CDR3 reads CASRRAGMNTEAFF. CDR3 DNA: TGTGCCAGCCGCCGGGCGGGTATGAACACTGAAGCTTTCTTT.

The DNA for the CDR3 is TGTGCCAGCAGCTTTGGGACAGCAAGCACAGATACGCAGTATTTT. Its protein product is CASSFGTASTDTQYF. The chain employs TRBV28 and TRBJ2-3; TRBD1 matches at 7 bases. In germline, CDR1 is MDHEN, CDR2 SYDVKM. Germline trimming cut 6 bases from V and 0 bases from J; bases unmatched to any gene: 6. There are 15 residues in the CDR3.

This clone turned up a few times. The chain uses TRBV2 and TRBJ2-3; D not certain. Trimming stripped 8 bases from V and 2 bases from J, with 8 bases between. The CDR3 loop spans 12 amino acids. Germline V lookup: CDR1 SNHLY, CDR2 FYNNEI. The DNA for the CDR3 is TGTGCCAGCGGGCTGTACACAGATACGCAGTATTTT. As protein: CASGLYTDTQYF.

Note on this clone: The germline gene is not matched at one end of the junction; a read error may be the cause. This sequence joins TRBV6-1 and TRBJ2-7; a possible D gene is TRBD2 (6 bases). Germline lookup yields CDR1 MNHNS and CDR2 SASEGT. The CDR3 consists of 12 residues. CDR3 amino acids: CASSEDGLLRHF. DNA for the CDR3: TGTGCCAGCAGTGAAGATGGACTACTACGCCACTTC.

This chain joins TRBV4-2 and TRBJ2-6; 12 bases are shared with TRBD1. Trimming removed 0 bases from V and 0 bases from J; junction bases left unmatched: 12. In germline, CDR1 is LGHNA, CDR2 YNFKEQ. This CDR3 has 22 amino acids. The CDR3 spells CASSQDRGGTGGLDSGANVLTF. CDR3 DNA: TGTGCCAGCAGCCAAGACAGGGGAGGGACAGGGGGCCTAGACTCTGGGGCCAACGTCCTGACTTTC.

The chain uses TRBV7-2 and TRBJ2-5, with 9 nucleotides matching TRBD2. Looked up from germline, CDR1 is SGHTA and CDR2 is FQGNSA. V shed 3 bases and J 5 bases; nucleotides not matched to a gene: 4. The CDR3 extends over 14 amino acids. For the CDR3, the DNA is TGTGCCAGCAGCTTGAGCGGGGGGCCGGAGACCCAGTACTTC. It specifies CASSLSGGPETQYF.

This sequence joins TRBV6-6 and TRBJ1-5, with TRBD1 identical over 8 bases. J gave up 2 bases and V 5 bases, and 8 bases lay outside the gene matches. Germline CDR1 and CDR2: MNHNY and SVGAGI (reference sequence). The CDR3 length is 16 residues. The CDR3 reads CASSRQGPLGNQPQHF. For the CDR3, the DNA is TGTGCCAGCAGTCGACAGGGGCCCCTTGGCAATCAGCCCCAGCATTTT.

The rearrangement links TRBV5-1 to TRBJ2-6; the D gene is possibly TRBD2 (6 bases). Germline CDR1 SGHRS, CDR2 YFSETQ. V was trimmed by 1 base and J by 3 bases, leaving 8 bases between them. The CDR3 has 15 residues. In DNA, the CDR3 is TGCGCCAGCAGCTTGCGGGGAGGTGGGGCCAACGTCCTGACTTTC. Translating it yields CASSLRGGGANVLTF.

The chain has TRBV7-8 and TRBJ2-1; no clear D. Germline values: CDR1 SGHVS, CDR2 FQNEAQ. This CDR3 has 17 residues. Between the trimmed V and J ends, which lost 7 bases and 5 bases, there was a span of 24 bases. This chain's CDR3 is CASKAARRLAANNEQFF. CDR3 bases: TGTGCCAGCAAGGCAGCCCGCAGACTTGCTGCCAACAATGAGCAGTTCTTC.

This clone was seen more than once but under ten times. The chain is built from TRBV7-2 and TRBJ1-2; D not resolved. The V gene lost 5 bases and the J gene lost 7 bases, with 11 bases spanning the gap. Germline V lookup: CDR1 SGHTA, CDR2 FQGNSA. The CDR3 has 12 amino acids. As DNA, the CDR3 is TGTGCCAGCAGCCCCCGCGAGGGTGGCTACACCTTC. Protein sequence: CASSPREGGYTF. The whole variable domain, filled in from reference TRBV7-2 and TRBJ1-2, reads GAGVSQSPSNKVTEKGKDVELRCDPISGHTALYWYRQSLGQGLEFLIYFQGNSAPDKSGLPSDRFSAERTGGSVSTLTIQRTQQEDSAVYLCASSPREGGYTFGSGTRLTVV.

The table lists this clone with a few counts. The V call is TRBV11-3, the J call TRBJ1-1, with 7 bases matching TRBD1. Per germline, CDR1 SGHNT and CDR2 YENEEA. The CDR3 loop spans 13 amino acids. V shed 3 bases, J shed 5 bases, and the junction held 3 bases outside the gene matches. CDR3 sequence (DNA): TGTGCCAGCAGCTTCCAGGGGGATACTGAAGCTTTCTTT. This codes for CASSFQGDTEAFF.

V is TRBV2 and J is TRBJ1-2; a weak D match, TRBD1 (5 bases). Trimming cost V 1 base and J 6 bases, with 12 bases left between them. The germline gives CDR1 SNHLY, CDR2 FYNNEI. This CDR3 is 14 amino acids long. The CDR3 region is CASSEGGRGHGYTF. The CDR3 nucleotides are TGTGCCAGCAGTGAAGGCGGAAGGGGTCATGGCTACACCTTC.

This chain joins TRBV11-2 and TRBJ2-5; 9 positions agree with TRBD1. Trimming took 8 bases from V and 4 from J; bases not matched to a gene: 8. This CDR3 has 14 amino acids. Germline CDR1 SGHAT, CDR2 FQNNGV. This CDR3 reads CASGQGRVGETQYF. CDR3 bases: TGTGCCAGCGGACAGGGGCGGGTAGGAGAGACCCAGTACTTC.

The chain combines TRBV18 with TRBJ2-1; 7 bases map to TRBD2. V was clipped by 3 bases and J by 5 bases; unmatched bases: 4. CDR1 is KGHSH and CDR2 is LQKENI in the germline V gene. The CDR3 has 14 residues. The CDR3 nucleotides read TGTGCCAGCTCACCTGGGAGGGGAAACAATGAGCAGTTCTTC. This translates into CASSPGRGNNEQFF.

In DNA, the CDR3 is TGTGCCATCAGTGACCTGAATCAGCCCCAGCATTTT. Encoded protein: CAISDLNQPQHF. This chain joins TRBV10-3 and TRBJ1-5, with no clear D. Trimming removed 3 bases from V and 4 bases from J, with 4 bases in between. The germline V gene encodes CDR1 ENHRY and CDR2 SYGVKD. The CDR3 runs to 12 residues.